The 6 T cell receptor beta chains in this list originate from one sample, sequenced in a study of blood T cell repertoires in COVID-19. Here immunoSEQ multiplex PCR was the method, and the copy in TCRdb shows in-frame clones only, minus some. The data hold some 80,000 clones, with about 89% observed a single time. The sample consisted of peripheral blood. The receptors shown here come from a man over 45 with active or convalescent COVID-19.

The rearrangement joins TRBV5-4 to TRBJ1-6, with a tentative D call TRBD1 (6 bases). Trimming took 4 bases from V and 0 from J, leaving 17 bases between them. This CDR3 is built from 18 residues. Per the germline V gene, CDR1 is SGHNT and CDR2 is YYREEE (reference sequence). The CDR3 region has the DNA TGTGCCAGCAGCCTTTCACAGGGATTTAGCTCCTATAATTCACCCCTCCACTTT. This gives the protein CASSLSQGFSSYNSPLHF. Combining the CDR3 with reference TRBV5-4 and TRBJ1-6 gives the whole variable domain ETGVTQSPTHLIKTRGQQVTLRCSSQSGHNTVSWYQQALGQGPQFIFQYYREEENGRGNFPPRFSGLQFPNYSSELNVNALELDDSALYLCASSLSQGFSSYNSPLHFGNGTRLTVT.

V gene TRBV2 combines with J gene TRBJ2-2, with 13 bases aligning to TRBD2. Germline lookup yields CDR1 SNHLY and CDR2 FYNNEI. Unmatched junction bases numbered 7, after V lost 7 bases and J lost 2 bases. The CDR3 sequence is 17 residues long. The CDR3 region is CASTQGLAGQNTGELFF. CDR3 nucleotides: TGTGCCAGCACCCAGGGACTAGCGGGACAAAACACCGGGGAGCTGTTTTTT.

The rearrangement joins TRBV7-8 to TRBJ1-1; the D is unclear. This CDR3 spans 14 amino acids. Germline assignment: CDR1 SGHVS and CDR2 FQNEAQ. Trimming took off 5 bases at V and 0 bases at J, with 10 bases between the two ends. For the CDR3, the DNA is TGTGCCAGCAGCCCGAGGTGGGTGAACACTGAAGCTTTCTTT. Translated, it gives CASSPRWVNTEAFF.

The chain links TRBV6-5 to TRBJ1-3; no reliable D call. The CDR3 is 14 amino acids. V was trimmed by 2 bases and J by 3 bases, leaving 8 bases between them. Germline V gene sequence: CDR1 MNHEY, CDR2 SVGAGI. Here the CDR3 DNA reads TGTGCCAGCAGTTACCCCGGGGTTGGAAACACCATATATTTT. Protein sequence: CASSYPGVGNTIYF.

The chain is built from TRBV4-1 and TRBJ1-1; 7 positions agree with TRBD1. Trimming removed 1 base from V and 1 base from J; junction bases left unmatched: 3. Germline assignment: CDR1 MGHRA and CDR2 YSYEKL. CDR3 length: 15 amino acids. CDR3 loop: CASSQADRENTEAFF. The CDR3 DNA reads TGCGCCAGCAGCCAAGCTGACAGGGAGAACACTGAAGCTTTCTTT.

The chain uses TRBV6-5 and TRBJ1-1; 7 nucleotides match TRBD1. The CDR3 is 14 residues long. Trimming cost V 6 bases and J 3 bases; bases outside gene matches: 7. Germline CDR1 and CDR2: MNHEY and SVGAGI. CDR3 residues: CASRPTGRDTEAFF. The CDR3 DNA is TGTGCCAGCAGGCCGACAGGGCGGGACACTGAAGCTTTCTTT.